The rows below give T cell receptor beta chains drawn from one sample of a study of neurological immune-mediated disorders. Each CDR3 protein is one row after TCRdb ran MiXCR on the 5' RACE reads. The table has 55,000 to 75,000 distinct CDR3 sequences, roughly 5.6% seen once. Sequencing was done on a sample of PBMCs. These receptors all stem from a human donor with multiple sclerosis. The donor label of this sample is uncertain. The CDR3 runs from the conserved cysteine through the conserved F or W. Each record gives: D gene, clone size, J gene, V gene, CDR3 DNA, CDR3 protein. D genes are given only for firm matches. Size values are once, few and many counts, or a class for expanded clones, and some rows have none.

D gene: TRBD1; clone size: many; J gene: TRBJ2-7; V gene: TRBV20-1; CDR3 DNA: TGCAGTGCCCAGGACAGGGGGTCGTCCTACGAGCAGTACTTC; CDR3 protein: CSAQDRGSSYEQYF
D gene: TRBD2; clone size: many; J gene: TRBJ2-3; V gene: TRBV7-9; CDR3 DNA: TGTGCCAGCAGCTACCCCTCGGGGGGGGCAGATACGCAGTATTTT; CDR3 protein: CASSYPSGGADTQYF
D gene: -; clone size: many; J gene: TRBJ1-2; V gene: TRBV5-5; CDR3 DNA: TGTGCCAGCAGCTTGGACGGATGGCCGGGAGCCACTTCGGGCTACACCTTC; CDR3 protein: CASSLDGWPGATSGYTF
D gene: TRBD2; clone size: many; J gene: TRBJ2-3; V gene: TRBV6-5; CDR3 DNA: TGTGCCAGCAGTTCCCTTGAGCGGGGACGCACAGATACGCAGTATTTT; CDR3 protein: CASSSLERGRTDTQYF
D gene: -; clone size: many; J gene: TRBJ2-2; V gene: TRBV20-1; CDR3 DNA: TGCAGTGCTAGGCAAGGGTCCGGGGAGCTGTTTTTT; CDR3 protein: CSARQGSGELFF
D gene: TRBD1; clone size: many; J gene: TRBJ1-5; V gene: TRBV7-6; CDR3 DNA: TGTGCCAGCAGCTTAACAGGGGGCGCAGGTCAGCCCCAGCATTTT; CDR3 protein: CASSLTGGAGQPQHF
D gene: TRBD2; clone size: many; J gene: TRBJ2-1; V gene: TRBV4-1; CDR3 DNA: TGCGCCAGCAGCCAAGATTTCCGGGGGGAGAATGAGCAGTTCTTC; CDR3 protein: CASSQDFRGENEQFF
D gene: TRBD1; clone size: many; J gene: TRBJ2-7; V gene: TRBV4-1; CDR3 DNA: TGCGCCAGCAGCCAAGACCCTTATGAGGGGGCGCCTACCTACGAGCAGTACTTC; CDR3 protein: CASSQDPYEGAPTYEQYF
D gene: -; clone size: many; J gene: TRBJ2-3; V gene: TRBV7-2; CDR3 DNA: TGTGCCAGCAGCATCGGACAGTACACAGATACGCAGTATTTT; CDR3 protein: CASSIGQYTDTQYF
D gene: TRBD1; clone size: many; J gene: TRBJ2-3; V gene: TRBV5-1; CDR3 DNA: TGCGCCAGCAGCTTGACCGGGACAGTTGGCACAGATACGCAGTATTTT; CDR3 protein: CASSLTGTVGTDTQYF
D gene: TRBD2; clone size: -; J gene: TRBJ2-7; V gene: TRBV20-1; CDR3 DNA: TGCAGTGCCACTACTAGCGGGGGGACCTACGAGCAGTACTTC; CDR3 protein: CSATTSGGTYEQYF
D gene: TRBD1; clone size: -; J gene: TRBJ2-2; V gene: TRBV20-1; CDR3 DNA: TGCAGTGCTAGAGGACGAGACAGGGTCACCGGGGAGCTGTTTTTT; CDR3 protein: CSARGRDRVTGELFF
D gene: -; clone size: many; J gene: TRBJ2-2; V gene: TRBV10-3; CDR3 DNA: TGTGCCATCAGTGAGTCGGTCTCTTCCGGGGAGCTGTTTTTT; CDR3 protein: CAISESVSSGELFF
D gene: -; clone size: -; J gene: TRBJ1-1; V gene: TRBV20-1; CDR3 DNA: TGCAGTCCCCGAGGGGGGACGCCTTACACTGAAGCTTTCTTT; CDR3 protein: CSPRGGTPYTEAFF
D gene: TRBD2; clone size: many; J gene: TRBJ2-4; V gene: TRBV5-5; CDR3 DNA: TGTGCCAGCAGTCCACCGGGAGGGGCCGGGAACATTCAGTACTTC; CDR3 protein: CASSPPGGAGNIQYF
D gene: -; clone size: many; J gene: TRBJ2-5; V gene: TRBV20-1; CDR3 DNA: TGCAGTGCTAGCACGGACTCCCCGGAGACCCAGTACTTC; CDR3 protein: CSASTDSPETQYF
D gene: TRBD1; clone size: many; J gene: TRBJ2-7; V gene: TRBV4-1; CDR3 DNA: TGCGCCAGCAGCCAAGGGCAGGGGGCGGTCGAGCAGTACTTC; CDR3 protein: CASSQGQGAVEQYF
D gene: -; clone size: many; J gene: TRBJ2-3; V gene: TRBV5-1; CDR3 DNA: TGCGCCAGCAGCTTTCACACAGATACGCAGTATTTT; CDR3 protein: CASSFHTDTQYF
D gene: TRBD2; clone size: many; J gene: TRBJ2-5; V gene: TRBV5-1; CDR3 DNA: TGCGCCAGCAGCCCTGGGACTAGCGGCCAAGAGACCCAGTACTTC; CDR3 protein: CASSPGTSGQETQYF
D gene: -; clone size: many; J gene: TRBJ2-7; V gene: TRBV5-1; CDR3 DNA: TGCGCCAGCAGTCACCGGAGGTCCAGCGAACCCTACGAGCAGTACTTC; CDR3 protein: CASSHRRSSEPYEQYF
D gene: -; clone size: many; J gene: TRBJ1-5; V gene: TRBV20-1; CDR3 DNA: TGCAGTGCTAGAGATAGGGCTAGAAACCTGGGCAATCAGCCCCAGCATTTT; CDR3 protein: CSARDRARNLGNQPQHF
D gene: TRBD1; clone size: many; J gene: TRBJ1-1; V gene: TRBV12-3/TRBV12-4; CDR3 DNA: TGTGCCAGCAGTATCGACAGGGCCTATCTGAACACTGAAGCTTTCTTT; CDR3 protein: CASSIDRAYLNTEAFF
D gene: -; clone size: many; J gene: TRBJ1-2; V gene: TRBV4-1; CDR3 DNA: TGCGCCAGCAGCCCCGGGACTTTCAACTATGGCTACACCTTC; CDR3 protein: CASSPGTFNYGYTF
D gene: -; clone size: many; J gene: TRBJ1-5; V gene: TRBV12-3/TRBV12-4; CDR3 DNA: TGTGCCAGCAGTTTAAGTCAGCCCCAGCATTTT; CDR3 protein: CASSLSQPQHF
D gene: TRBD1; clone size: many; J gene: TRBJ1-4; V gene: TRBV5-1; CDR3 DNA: TGCGCCAGCAGCTTGGACGGGACAGTCTATGCAACTAATGAAAAACTGTTTTTT; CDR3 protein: CASSLDGTVYATNEKLFF
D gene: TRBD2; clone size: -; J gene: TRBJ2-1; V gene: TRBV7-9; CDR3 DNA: TGTGCCTGGACTAGCGGAACTTACAATGAGCAGTTCTTC; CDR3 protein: CAWTSGTYNEQFF
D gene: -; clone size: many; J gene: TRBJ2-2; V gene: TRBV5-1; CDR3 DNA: TGCGCCAGCAGCTTGGGAGGGAGCACCGGGGAGCTGTTTTTT; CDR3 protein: CASSLGGSTGELFF
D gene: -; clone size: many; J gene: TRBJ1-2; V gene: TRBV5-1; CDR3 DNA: TGCGCCAGCAGTCGCTTGACAGGAGCTAACTATGGCTACACCTTC; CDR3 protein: CASSRLTGANYGYTF
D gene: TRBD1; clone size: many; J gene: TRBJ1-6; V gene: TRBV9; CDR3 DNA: TGTGCCAGCAGCGGGGGGACAGGTACTAATTCACCCCTCCACTTT; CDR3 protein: CASSGGTGTNSPLHF
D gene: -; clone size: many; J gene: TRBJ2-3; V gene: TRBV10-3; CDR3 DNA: TGTGCCATCAGTGAGCAAACTAGTGGAGATACGCAGTATTTT; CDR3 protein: CAISEQTSGDTQYF
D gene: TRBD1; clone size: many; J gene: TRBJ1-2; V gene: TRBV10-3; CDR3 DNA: TGTGCCATCAGTGAGGGGACAGGGCAGGGCTATGGCTACACCTTC; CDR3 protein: CAISEGTGQGYGYTF
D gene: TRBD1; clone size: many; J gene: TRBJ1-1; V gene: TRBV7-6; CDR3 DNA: TGTGCCAGCAGCCCAGGACAGGGGAGCACTGAAGCTTTCTTT; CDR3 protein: CASSPGQGSTEAFF
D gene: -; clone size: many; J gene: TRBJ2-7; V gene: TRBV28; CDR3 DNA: TGTGCCAGCAGCCCACGACAACCTTACGAGCAGTACTTC; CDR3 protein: CASSPRQPYEQYF
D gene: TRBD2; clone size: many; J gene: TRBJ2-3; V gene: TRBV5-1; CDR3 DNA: TGCGCCAGCAGTCGAACTAGCGGGGGGGTTCCAGATACGCAGTATTTT; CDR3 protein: CASSRTSGGVPDTQYF
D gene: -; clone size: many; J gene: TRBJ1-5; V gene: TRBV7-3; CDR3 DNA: TGTGCCAGCAGTATGGGTAGCAATCAGCCCCAGCATTTT; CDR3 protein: CASSMGSNQPQHF
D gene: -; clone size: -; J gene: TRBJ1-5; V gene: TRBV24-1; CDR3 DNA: TGTGCCACCAGTGTCTCTGGCACCAGCAATCAGCCCAAGAATTTT; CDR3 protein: CATSVSGTSNQPKNF
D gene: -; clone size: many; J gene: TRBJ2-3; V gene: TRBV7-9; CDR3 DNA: TGTGCCAGCAGCTTGGACCTGGCCGGCACAGATACGCAGTATTTT; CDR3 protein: CASSLDLAGTDTQYF
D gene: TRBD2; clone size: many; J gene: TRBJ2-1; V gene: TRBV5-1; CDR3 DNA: TGCGCCAGCAGCTCACTAGCGGGGGGGTACAATGAGCAGTTCTTC; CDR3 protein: CASSSLAGGYNEQFF
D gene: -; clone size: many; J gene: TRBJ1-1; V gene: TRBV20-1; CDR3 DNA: TGCAGTGCCCTCTCTACATCGAACACTGAAGCTTTCTTT; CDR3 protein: CSALSTSNTEAFF
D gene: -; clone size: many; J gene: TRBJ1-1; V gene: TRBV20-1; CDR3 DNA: TGCAGTGCTAGCCTTACGGGACAGAACACTGAAGCTTTCTTT; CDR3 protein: CSASLTGQNTEAFF
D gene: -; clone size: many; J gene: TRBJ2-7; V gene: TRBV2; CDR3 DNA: TGTGCCAGCAGTGGGGGGGGCCCTGGACAGGGAACCTACGAGCAGTACTTC; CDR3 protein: CASSGGGPGQGTYEQYF
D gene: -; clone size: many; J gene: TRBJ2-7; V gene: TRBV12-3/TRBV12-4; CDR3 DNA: TGTGCCAGCGGATCAGGGACTTTAGGCTACGAGCAGTACTTC; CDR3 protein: CASGSGTLGYEQYF
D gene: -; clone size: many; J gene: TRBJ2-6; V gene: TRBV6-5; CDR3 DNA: TGTGCCAGCAGTCTAGCGTCTGGGGCCAACGTCCTGACTTTC; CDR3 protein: CASSLASGANVLTF
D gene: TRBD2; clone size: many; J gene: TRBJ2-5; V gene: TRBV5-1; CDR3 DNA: TGCGCCAGCAGCTTGGGTCTAGCGGGGGGAGAGACCCAGTACTTC; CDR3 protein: CASSLGLAGGETQYF